Below are 26 T cell receptor beta chains sequenced from a single sample in a study of regulatory T cells in long-lasting Graves disease. Sample time point: persistent/refractory GD, antithyroid drugs over 5 years with positive TRAb. Preparation of the TCR library used RNA extracted from PBMCs. iRepertoire HTBI primers and Arm-PCR of CDR3 regions built TCR beta libraries. Each CDR3 protein is one row after TCRdb ran MiXCR on the multiplex PCR reads. The sample shows hundreds of thousands of distinct CDR3 sequences, less than 25% of them seen only once. Sequencing used peripheral blood mononuclear cells (PBMCs), obtained when the disease was refractory, from a patient treated with antithyroid drugs. The receptors come from a female donor with Graves disease.

The rearrangement links TRBV6-2 or TRBV6-3 to TRBJ1-2, with D possibly matching TRBD1 (5 bases). The CDR3 consists of 14 residues. Germline CDR1 is MNHEY and CDR2 is SVGEGT. V lost 6 bases and J lost 5, with 16 bases in between. The CDR3 reads CASRKSGALYGYTF. The CDR3 coding sequence is TGTGCCAGCAGAAAATCCGGGGCCTTGTATGGCTACACCTTC.

The CDR3 protein is CASTGGREAVTDTQYF. CDR3 in DNA: TGTGCCAGCACCGGAGGGCGGGAAGCAGTCACAGATACGCAGTATTTT. This chain links TRBV7-8 with TRBJ2-3, with TRBD2 as a possible D gene (6 bases). CDR1 and CDR2 from the germline V gene are SGHVS and FQNEAQ. The germline V and J ends were trimmed by 7 bases and 2 bases, with 19 bases remaining between them. The CDR3 covers 16 residues. Filled out from reference TRBV7-8 and TRBJ2-3, the complete variable domain reads GAGVSQSPRYKVAKRGQDVALRCDPISGHVSLFWYQQALGQGPEFLTYFQNEAQLDKSGLPSDRFFAERPEGSVSTLKIQRTQQEDSAVYLCASTGGREAVTDTQYFGPGTRLTVL.

The J gene is TRBJ2-2, the V gene TRBV18; 7 bases line up with TRBD2. CDR3 length equals 15 residues. Germline lookup yields CDR1 KGHSH and CDR2 LQKENI. V was clipped by 5 bases and J by 4 bases; unmatched bases: 7. The CDR3 loop is CASSELALSTGELFF. In DNA, the CDR3 is TGTGCCAGCTCAGAACTAGCGTTAAGCACCGGGGAGCTGTTTTTT.

This clonotype was picked up a small number of times. This chain joins TRBV2 and TRBJ2-3; D not certain. V shed 1 base and J shed 2 bases, with 4 bases lying between them. Germline V CDR1 and CDR2: SNHLY, FYNNEI. The CDR3 extends over 13 amino acids. DNA of the CDR3: TGTGCCAGCAGTGAAGACAACACAGATACGCAGTATTTT. Encoded protein: CASSEDNTDTQYF.

A note on this clonotype: A much larger clone differs from this one at a single base, so this may be a read error. The chain has TRBV6-1 and TRBJ2-7; 7 bases agree with TRBD2. The CDR3 runs 15 residues. CDR1 is MNHNS, CDR2 SASEGT, per germline. CDR3 DNA sequence: TGTGCCAGCCGAACCGGCGCGGGGGTAAACTACGAGCAGTGCTTC. Amino acids: CASRTGAGVNYEQCF.

The chain has TRBV6-5 and TRBJ1-1, with 7 bases aligning to TRBD1. V gave up 4 bases and J gave up 3 bases; unmatched junction bases: 8. Germline values: CDR1 MNHEY, CDR2 SVGAGI. The CDR3 is 15 amino acids. Here the CDR3 DNA reads TGTGCCAGCAGTTTAAGACAGGGACGGGACACTGAAGCTTTCTTT. Protein sequence: CASSLRQGRDTEAFF.

This clonotype was recorded at least ten times. This sequence joins TRBV27 and TRBJ1-1; D unclear. CDR3 length equals 15 residues. Germline CDR1 reads MNHEY; CDR2 reads SMNVEV (reference sequence). The V and J ends lost 5 bases and 2 bases respectively, with 15 bases between them. The chain's CDR3 is CASSPRKGFNTEAFF. The CDR3 DNA reads as TGTGCCAGCAGTCCTCGGAAAGGGTTCAACACTGAAGCTTTCTTT.

V is TRBV5-1 and J is TRBJ2-7, with D tentatively TRBD2 (7 bases). V was shortened by 0 bases and J by 2 bases, with 21 bases between the two germline ends. This CDR3 comprises 18 residues. CDR1 is SGHRS, CDR2 YFSETQ, per germline. The CDR3 spells CASSLGTSGGQFAYEQYF. CDR3 sequence (DNA): TGCGCCAGCAGCTTGGGGACTTCGGGGGGCCAGTTTGCCTACGAGCAGTACTTC. Variable domain in full (rest from reference TRBV5-1 and TRBJ2-7): KAGVTQTPRYLIKTRGQQVTLSCSPISGHRSVSWYQQTPGQGLQFLFEYFSETQRNKGNFPGRFSGRQFSNSRSEMNVSTLELGDSALYLCASSLGTSGGQFAYEQYFGPGTRLTVT.

The CDR3 spells CAWSVQGGRDQPQHF. The DNA of the CDR3 is TGTGCCTGGAGTGTACAAGGGGGCAGGGATCAGCCCCAGCATTTT. This rearrangement joins TRBV30 to TRBJ1-5; 7 bases match TRBD1. The CDR3 contains 15 residues. Germline V CDR1 and CDR2: GTSNPN, SVGIG (reference sequence). V gave up 0 bases and J gave up 5 bases; unmatched junction bases: 7.

This chain joins TRBV6-1 and TRBJ2-5; the D is unclear. The CDR3 is 13 residues long. Germline CDR1 is MNHNS and CDR2 is SASEGT. The V end was cut by 9 bases, the J end by 2 bases, with 13 bases between. CDR3 sequence reads: CASDGSSQETQYF. In nucleotides, the CDR3 is TGTGCCAGTGATGGCAGTTCACAAGAGACCCAGTACTTC.

The chain employs TRBV14 and TRBJ2-2; no definite D call. Trimming shortened V by 0 bases and J by 6 bases, and 14 bases separated the two germline ends. The CDR3 spans 16 residues. Germline CDR1 and CDR2: SGHDN and FVKESK. The CDR3 DNA sequence: TGTGCCAGCAGCCAAGATATCCAGTCCCTACCCGGGGAGCTGTTTTTT. Protein product: CASSQDIQSLPGELFF. Full variable domain (remainder filled in from reference TRBV14 and TRBJ2-2): EAGVTQFPSHSVIEKGQTVTLRCDPISGHDNLYWYRRVMGKEIKFLLHFVKESKQDESGMPNNRFLAERTGGTYSTLKVQPAELEDSGVYFCASSQDIQSLPGELFFGEGSRLTVL.

This clonotype has a handful of counts. The rearrangement links TRBV11-2 to TRBJ1-6, with 9 bases identical to TRBD1. CDR1 SGHAT and CDR2 FQNNGV come from the germline V gene. The CDR3 has 19 amino acids. The trim removed 4 bases at V and 4 bases at J, leaving 14 bases unmatched. The CDR3 spells CASSWGVRDRVLYNSPLHF. As DNA, the CDR3 is TGTGCCAGCAGCTGGGGGGTCCGGGACAGGGTCTTGTATAATTCACCCCTCCACTTT.

This chain links TRBV5-8 with TRBJ1-4; TRBD1 agrees at 8 bases. J gave up 10 bases and V 3 bases, and 8 bases lay outside the gene matches. From germline, CDR1 is SGHTS and CDR2 YDEGEE. This CDR3 comprises 14 residues. The CDR3 sequence: CASSSGTGGGKLFF. CDR3 sequence (DNA): TGTGCCAGCAGCTCCGGGACAGGAGGAGGAAAACTGTTTTTT.

This clonotype was seen many times. This chain links TRBV3-1 with TRBJ1-1; 7 nucleotides match TRBD1. The CDR3 consists of 14 residues. Germline V gives CDR1 LGHDT, CDR2 YNNKEL (reference sequence). Trimming at V came to 1 base and at J to 5 bases, leaving 4 bases not matched to a gene. In DNA form, the CDR3 reads TGTGCCAGCAGCCAAGCGGCCAGGGGGACTGAAGCTTTCTTT. Encoded protein: CASSQAARGTEAFF.

The chain is built from TRBV20-1 and TRBJ1-1; D uncertain. Per germline, CDR1 DFQATT and CDR2 SNEGSKA (reference sequence). CDR3 length: 11 residues. With 3 bases removed from V and 6 bases from J, the gap between germline ends came to 8 bases. The CDR3 DNA sequence: TGCAGTGCTAGTCCTTTAGCTGAAGCTTTCTTT. Translated, it gives CSASPLAEAFF.

This clonotype was counted ten times or more. This sequence joins TRBV6-2 or TRBV6-3 and TRBJ1-5; 9 bases line up with TRBD1. CDR3 length: 19 residues. Trimming removed 6 bases from V and 5 bases from J; junction bases left unmatched: 20. From germline, CDR1 is MNHEY and CDR2 SVGEGT. The CDR3 reads CASSITPGGQGFFHQPQHF. The CDR3 nucleotides are TGTGCCAGCAGCATCACCCCGGGGGGACAGGGCTTTTTTCATCAGCCCCAGCATTTT.

V usage is TRBV4-2 and J usage is TRBJ2-5; 11 nucleotides agree with TRBD2. The CDR3 contains 17 residues. V shed 3 bases and J 2 bases; nucleotides not matched to a gene: 8. Looked up from germline, CDR1 is LGHNA and CDR2 is YNFKEQ. The CDR3 region is CASSQDELAGVQETQYF. DNA for the CDR3: TGTGCCAGCAGCCAGGACGAACTAGCGGGGGTACAAGAGACCCAGTACTTC.

This clonotype was counted at least ten times. This chain links TRBV7-2 with TRBJ1-5, with TRBD1 matching 10 bases. Looked up from germline, CDR1 is SGHTA and CDR2 is FQGNSA. V lost 5 bases and J lost 5; bases outside the gene matches: 6. The CDR3 runs 15 residues. CDR3 sequence (DNA): TGTGCCAGCAGCCGAACGACAGGGGGCGATCAGCCCCAGCATTTT. It specifies CASSRTTGGDQPQHF.

The chain carries TRBV2 and TRBJ1-1; 9 bases map to TRBD1. The CDR3 sequence is 14 residues long. J lost 0 bases, V lost 6 bases, and 2 bases had no gene match. The germline V gene encodes CDR1 SNHLY and CDR2 FYNNEI. The CDR3 nucleotides read TGTGCCAGCAGACGACAGGGGGTGAACACTGAAGCTTTCTTT. Translation gives CASRRQGVNTEAFF.

This clonotype turned up a few times. The V call is TRBV20-1, the J call TRBJ2-7, with TRBD1 matching over 11 bases. The CDR3 length is 15 residues. The J segment lost 2 bases and the V segment lost 3 bases, leaving 6 bases of the junction unmatched. Germline CDR1 is DFQATT and CDR2 is SNEGSKA (reference sequence). In DNA, the CDR3 is TGCAGTGCTAGCCCCTGGGACAGGGGGACCTACGAGCAGTACTTC. Amino acids: CSASPWDRGTYEQYF.

This clonotype was seen only a few times. V usage is TRBV7-2 and J usage is TRBJ2-2, with TRBD2 as a possible D gene (6 bases). Trimming pared 2 bases from V and 5 bases from J, leaving 12 bases between. Germline V gene lookup returns CDR1 SGHTA and CDR2 FQGNSA. The CDR3 spans 15 residues. As DNA, the CDR3 is TGTGCCAGCAGCTTAAAACTAGCCGGGACCGGGGAGCTGTTTTTT. This gives the protein CASSLKLAGTGELFF.

This clonotype was seen at least ten times. J is TRBJ1-1 and V is TRBV6-5; D remains ambiguous. CDR3 length equals 14 residues. V was clipped by 0 bases and J by 1 base, with 6 bases between them. The germline V gene encodes CDR1 MNHEY and CDR2 SVGAGI. The CDR3 spells CASSYSRGNTEAFF. The CDR3 DNA sequence: TGTGCCAGCAGTTACTCGCGGGGGAACACTGAAGCTTTCTTT.

The chain joins TRBV6-2 or TRBV6-3 to TRBJ1-5; TRBD1 aligns across 7 bases. V shed 6 bases and J 7 bases; nucleotides not matched to a gene: 9. Germline CDR1 reads MNHEY; CDR2 reads SVGEGT. The CDR3 loop spans 14 amino acids. The CDR3 loop reads CASSPQGRSQPQHF. As DNA, the CDR3 is TGTGCCAGCAGCCCACAGGGGCGTAGCCAGCCCCAGCATTTT.

V is TRBV29-1 and J is TRBJ2-7, with a weak D call TRBD2 (6 bases). This CDR3 spans 12 amino acids. The ends were cut back, 5 bases at V and 6 bases at J, with 14 bases in the middle. From germline, CDR1 is SQVTM and CDR2 ANQGSEA. Written as DNA, the CDR3 is TGCAGCGTTTCCCCTGGGAGGTTCGAGCAGTACTTC. Translation: CSVSPGRFEQYF.

This clonotype was recorded a few times. The rearrangement joins TRBV7-9 to TRBJ1-4, with D possibly TRBD1 on 5 matching bases. There are 14 residues in the CDR3. The ends were cut back, 3 bases at V and 0 bases at J, with 5 bases in the middle. Germline CDR1 SEHNR, CDR2 FQNEAQ (reference sequence). The CDR3 bases are TGTGCCAGCAGCTTGACAGCAACTAATGAAAAACTGTTTTTT. Its translation: CASSLTATNEKLFF. Full variable domain (remainder filled in from reference TRBV7-9 and TRBJ1-4): DTGVSQNPRHKITKRGQNVTFRCDPISEHNRLYWYRQTLGQGPEFLTYFQNEAQLEKSRLLSDRFSAERPKGSFSTLEIQRTEQGDSAMYLCASSLTATNEKLFFGSGTQLSVL.

This clonotype occurred many times. The rearrangement links TRBV30 to TRBJ1-1; no reliable D call. The V end lost 0 bases, the J end lost 6 bases, and 14 bases lay between the germline ends. CDR1 and CDR2 from the germline V gene are GTSNPN and SVGIG (reference sequence). The CDR3 loop spans 14 amino acids. The DNA of the CDR3 is TGTGCCTGGAGTGTGGGCGGACTGCGGGCTGAAGCTTTCTTT. It is translated as CAWSVGGLRAEAFF.